This TCR beta chain was recorded in a study of cytomegalovirus exposure and HLA in healthy donors. Study-level background: It was reported in a later analysis that the roughly 120 validation repertoires used the same platform as the 666 first-cohort repertoires.

As to this clone: Antigen unknown.

The CDR3 spans 11 residues. Germline V gene lookup returns CDR1 SGHRS and CDR2 YFSETQ. Trimming took 4 bases from V and 0 from J, leaving 2 bases between them. Study-wide points: It was reportedly the case that the classifier diagnosed cytomegalovirus status with high specificity and sensitivity.

Generated by immunoSEQ multiplex PCR, the TCRdb table keeps only in-frame clones and is missing some. The sample contains a few hundred thousand clones, roughly 84% of which appear only once. The receptor comes from a woman aged 25 to 45 in good health and CMV-seropositive. The chain carries TRBV5-1 and TRBJ2-7, with no clear D. Input material: PBMCs. In DNA form, the CDR3 reads TGCGCCAGCAGCCGCTCCTACGAGCAGTACTTC. Encoded protein: CASSRSYEQYF.